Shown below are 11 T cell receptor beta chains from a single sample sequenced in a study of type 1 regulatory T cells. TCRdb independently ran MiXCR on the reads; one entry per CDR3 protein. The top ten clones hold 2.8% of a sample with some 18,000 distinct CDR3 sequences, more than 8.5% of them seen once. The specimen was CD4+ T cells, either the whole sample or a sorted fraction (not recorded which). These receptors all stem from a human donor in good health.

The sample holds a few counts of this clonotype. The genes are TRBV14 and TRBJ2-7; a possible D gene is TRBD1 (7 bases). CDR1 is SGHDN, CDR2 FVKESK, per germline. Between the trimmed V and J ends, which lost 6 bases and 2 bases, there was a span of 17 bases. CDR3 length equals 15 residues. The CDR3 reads CASSRRQGGPYEQYF. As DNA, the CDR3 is TGTGCCAGCAGTCGACGACAGGGAGGACCCTACGAGCAGTACTTC.

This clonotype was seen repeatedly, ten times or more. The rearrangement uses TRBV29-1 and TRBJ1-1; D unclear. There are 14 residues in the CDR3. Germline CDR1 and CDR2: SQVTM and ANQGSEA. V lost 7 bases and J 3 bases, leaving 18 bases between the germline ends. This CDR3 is CSAKPRGKHTEAFF. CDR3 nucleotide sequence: TGCAGCGCAAAGCCCCGCGGGAAACACACTGAAGCTTTCTTT.

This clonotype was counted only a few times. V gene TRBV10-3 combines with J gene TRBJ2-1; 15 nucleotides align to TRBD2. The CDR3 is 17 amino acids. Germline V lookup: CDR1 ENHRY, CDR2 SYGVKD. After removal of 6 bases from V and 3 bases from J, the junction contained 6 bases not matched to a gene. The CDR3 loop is CAISAGTSGRLYNEQFF. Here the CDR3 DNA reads TGTGCCATCAGCGCCGGGACTAGCGGGAGGCTCTACAATGAGCAGTTCTTC.

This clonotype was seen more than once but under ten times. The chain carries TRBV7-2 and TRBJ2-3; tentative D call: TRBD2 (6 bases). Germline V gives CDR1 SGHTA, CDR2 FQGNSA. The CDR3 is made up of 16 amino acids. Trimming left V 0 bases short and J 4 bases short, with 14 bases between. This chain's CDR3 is CASSLALGGISDTQYF. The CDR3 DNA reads TGTGCCAGCAGCTTAGCGTTGGGGGGTATTTCAGATACGCAGTATTTT.

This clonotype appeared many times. The CDR3 spells CSAQTSGLAKNIQYF. The CDR3 region has the DNA TGCAGTGCTCAGACTAGCGGGCTAGCCAAAAACATTCAGTACTTC. This sequence joins TRBV20-1 and TRBJ2-4, with 10 bases matching TRBD2. This CDR3 spans 15 amino acids. V dropped 5 bases and J dropped 0; count of bases not matched to a gene: 4. Germline CDR1 reads DFQATT; CDR2 reads SNEGSKA (reference sequence).

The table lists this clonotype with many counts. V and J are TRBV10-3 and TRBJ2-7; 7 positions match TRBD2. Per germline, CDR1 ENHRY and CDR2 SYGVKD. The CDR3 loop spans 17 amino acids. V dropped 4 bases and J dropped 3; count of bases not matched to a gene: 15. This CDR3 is CAISVGGGAGFSYEQYF. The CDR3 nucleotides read TGTGCCATCAGTGTCGGCGGCGGAGCGGGATTTAGCTACGAGCAGTACTTC.

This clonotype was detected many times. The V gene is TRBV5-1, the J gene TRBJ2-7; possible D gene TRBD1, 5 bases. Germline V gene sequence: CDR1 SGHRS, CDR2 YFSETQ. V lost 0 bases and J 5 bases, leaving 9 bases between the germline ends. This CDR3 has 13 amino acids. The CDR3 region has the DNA TGCGCCAGCAGCTTGGTAGGGGTTAACGAGCAGTACTTC. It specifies CASSLVGVNEQYF.

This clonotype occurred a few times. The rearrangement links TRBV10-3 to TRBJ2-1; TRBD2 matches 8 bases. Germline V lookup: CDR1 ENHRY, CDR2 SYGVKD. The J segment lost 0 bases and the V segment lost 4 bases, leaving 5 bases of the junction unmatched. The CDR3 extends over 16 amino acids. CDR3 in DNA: TGTGCCATCAGTGGGGGCGGGAGGAGCTCCTACAATGAGCAGTTCTTC. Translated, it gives CAISGGGRSSYNEQFF.

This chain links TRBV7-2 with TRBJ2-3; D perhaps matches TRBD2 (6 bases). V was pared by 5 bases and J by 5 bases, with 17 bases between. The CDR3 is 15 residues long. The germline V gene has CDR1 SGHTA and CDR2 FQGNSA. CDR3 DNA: TGTGCCAGCAGCCCCAGTGGGAGGTTGGGAGATACGCAGTATTTT. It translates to CASSPSGRLGDTQYF.

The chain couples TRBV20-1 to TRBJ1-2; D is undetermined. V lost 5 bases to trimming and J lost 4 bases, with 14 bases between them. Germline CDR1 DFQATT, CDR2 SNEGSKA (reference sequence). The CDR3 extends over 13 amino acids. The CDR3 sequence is CSAGPAPGYGYTF. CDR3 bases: TGCAGTGCTGGGCCGGCGCCTGGCTATGGCTACACCTTC.

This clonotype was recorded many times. The CDR3: CSVVSGTGGASYGYTF. The CDR3 coding sequence is TGCAGCGTTGTGTCGGGTACGGGGGGAGCCTCCTATGGCTACACCTTC. V gene TRBV29-1 combines with J gene TRBJ1-2; possible D gene TRBD1, 5 bases. Trimming took off 4 bases at V and 4 bases at J, with 22 bases between the two ends. CDR1 and CDR2 from the germline V gene are SQVTM and ANQGSEA. The CDR3 consists of 16 residues.